The clone carrying this TCR beta chain was observed a few times. Time point reported: week 3, after first cycle of checkpoint inhibitor. Blood was drawn before treatment and at week 3 after checkpoint blockade. The sample comes from a study of blood T cell dynamics during melanoma immunotherapy. Produced via immunoSEQ multiplex PCR; TCRdb's table is partial and in-frame only. This sample has around 12,000 clones, with nearly 90% found just once. V lost 4 bases and J 5 bases, leaving 12 bases between the germline ends. Germline lookup yields CDR1 SGHVS and CDR2 FNYEAQ. CDR3 size: 14 residues. Sequencing used blood, obtained from a patient treated with checkpoint blockade. The chain carries TRBV7-6 and TRBJ2-1; no definite D call. The receptor comes from a human donor with melanoma. In DNA form, the CDR3 reads TGTGCCAGCAGCTCTGGCCTAATAGACAATGAGCAGTTCTTC. Translating gives CASSSGLIDNEQFF. The whole variable domain, remainder taken from reference TRBV7-6 and TRBJ2-1, is GAGVSQSPRYKVTKRGQDVALRCDPISGHVSLYWYRQALGQGPEFLTYFNYEAQQDKSGLPNDRFSAERPEGSISTLTIQRTEQRDSAMYRCASSSGLIDNEQFFGPGTRLTVL.